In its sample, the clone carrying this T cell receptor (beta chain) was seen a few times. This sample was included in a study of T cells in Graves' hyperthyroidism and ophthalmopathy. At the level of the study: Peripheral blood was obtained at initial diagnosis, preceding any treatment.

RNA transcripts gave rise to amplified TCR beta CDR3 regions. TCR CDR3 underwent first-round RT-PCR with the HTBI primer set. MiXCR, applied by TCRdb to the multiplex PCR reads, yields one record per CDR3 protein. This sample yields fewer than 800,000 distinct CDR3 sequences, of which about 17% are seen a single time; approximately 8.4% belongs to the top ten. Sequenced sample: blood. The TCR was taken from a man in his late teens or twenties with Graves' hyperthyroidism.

The CDR3 is CASSSLAGADYEQYF. The CDR3 region has the DNA TGTGCCAGCAGTTCTCTTGCGGGAGCTGACTACGAGCAGTACTTC. This rearrangement joins TRBV27 to TRBJ2-7; TRBD2 aligns across 7 bases. J gave up 3 bases and V 4 bases, and 9 bases lay outside the gene matches. CDR1 and CDR2 from the germline V gene are MNHEY and SMNVEV (reference sequence). This CDR3 is 15 amino acids long.